This is a list of T cell receptor beta chains from one sample in a study of control samples from healthy donors and cancer patients. Method: immunoSEQ multiplex PCR; TCRdb's copy keeps in-frame clones and lacks some. This sample yields 170,000 or so clones, of which around 94% are seen a single time; just over 1.4% belongs to the top ten. Input material: blood. Receptor source: a man aged 25 to 40 in good health. Each CDR3 is given without its conserved first and last residue. The D gene is left open where the match is weak.

V gene	D gene	J gene	CDR3 protein
TRBV14	NA	TRBJ2-1	ASSQQLSSYNEQF
TRBV24-1	TRBD1	TRBJ2-2	ATSGGTGAVGVTGELF
TRBV10-3	TRBD1	TRBJ1-2	AIRGTDYGYT
TRBV5-8	NA	TRBJ1-2	ASIPQTREGYGYT
TRBV7-9	TRBD1	TRBJ1-1	ASSVGRAGGTEAF
TRBV6-1	NA	TRBJ1-5	ASSARPPQQATGQPQH
TRBV5-1	NA	TRBJ2-7	ASSGDWDEQY
TRBV9	TRBD1	TRBJ1-4	ASSQPGTGDEKLF
TRBV9	NA	TRBJ2-5	ASSVAGTDQETQY
TRBV10-3	NA	TRBJ1-3	AISESDTIY
TRBV24-1	TRBD2	TRBJ2-1	ATSRTGGNYNEQF
TRBV5-1	NA	TRBJ1-2	ASSWDPKGYGYT
TRBV4-3	NA	TRBJ1-2	ASSQWTENYGYT
TRBV3-1/TRBV3-2	TRBD2	TRBJ2-3	ASSQEPSGSSRDTQY
TRBV6-5	TRBD1	TRBJ1-5	ASSRTGDSNQPQH
TRBV19	NA	TRBJ2-7	ASSIRQGSNLEQY
TRBV6-2/TRBV6-3	NA	TRBJ2-7	ASSYTPYEQY
TRBV2	NA	TRBJ1-4	ASSGEYINEKLF